Listed here are 23 T cell receptor beta chains from one sample, sequenced in a study of cytomegalovirus exposure and HLA in healthy donors. The PCR used 60 Vbeta and 13 Jbeta primers. The method was immunoSEQ multiplex PCR; TCRdb's version includes in-frame clones alone and lacks a portion of them. The sample lists approximately 200,000 clones, about 83% occurring once. Sequencing was done on a sample of PBMCs. The receptors derive from a woman in her thirties in good health and CMV-seropositive.

The chain couples TRBV6-5 to TRBJ2-3; 10 nucleotides match TRBD2. The CDR3 has 14 residues. The germline V gene encodes CDR1 MNHEY and CDR2 SVGAGI. V lost 5 bases to trimming and J lost 6 bases; unmatched junction nucleotides: 5. This CDR3 reads CASSVAGGPDTQYF. DNA of the CDR3: TGTGCCAGCAGTGTAGCGGGGGGCCCCGATACGCAGTATTTT.

This chain connects TRBV10-3 to TRBJ1-2; D not resolved. Germline assignment: CDR1 ENHRY and CDR2 SYGVKD. The CDR3 is made up of 15 amino acids. Trimming removed 10 bases from V and 6 bases from J, with 24 bases in between. The CDR3 region has the DNA TGTGCCAGCCTCCCCTTGGAGAGTCCCCGAGATGGCTACACCTTC. This sequence encodes CASLPLESPRDGYTF.

V and J are TRBV6-4 and TRBJ2-3; TRBD2 matches 7 bases. This CDR3 has 14 residues. Germline CDR1 MRHNA, CDR2 SNTAGT. J gave up 3 bases and V 4 bases, and 4 bases lay outside the gene matches. This CDR3 reads CASSVGTTTDTQYF. For the CDR3, the DNA is TGTGCCAGCAGTGTTGGGACTACTACAGATACGCAGTATTTT.

J is TRBJ1-2 and V is TRBV4-3; the match to TRBD1 covers 10 bases. Germline values: CDR1 LGHNA, CDR2 YSLEER. V dropped 0 bases and J dropped 4; count of bases not matched to a gene: 5. This CDR3 contains 16 residues. The CDR3 here is CASSQEATGGVYGYTF. CDR3 sequence (DNA): TGCGCCAGCAGCCAAGAGGCGACAGGGGGCGTCTATGGCTACACCTTC.

To note about this clone: Its ends do not fully match the called genes, so a read error is possible. The chain couples TRBV5-6 to TRBJ2-7; TRBD2 aligns across 8 bases. Germline V gives CDR1 SGHDT, CDR2 YYEEEE. The CDR3 has 15 amino acids. The CDR3 nucleotides are TGTGCCAGCAGCTTCTCGGGAGGGACCTCCCACGAGCAGTACTTC. It yields the protein CASSFSGGTSHEQYF.

The chain recombines TRBV6-5 with TRBJ2-1, with 8 positions matching TRBD2. Germline trimming cut 5 bases from V and 4 bases from J; bases unmatched to any gene: 7. In germline, CDR1 is MNHEY, CDR2 SVGAGI. CDR3 size: 15 residues. This CDR3 reads CASSATSAPYNEQFF. The CDR3, as DNA: TGTGCCAGCAGTGCGACTAGCGCCCCTTACAATGAGCAGTTCTTC.

Details on this clone: The sample has other DNA sequences that encode this CDR3 too. The V and J genes are TRBV19 and TRBJ2-1, with TRBD2 identical over 9 bases. This CDR3 comprises 14 residues. The J segment lost 2 bases and the V segment lost 8 bases, leaving 4 bases of the junction unmatched. CDR1 and CDR2 from the germline V gene are LNHDA and SQIVND (reference sequence). CDR3 bases: TGTGCCAGTTCTCTAGCGGGGACCTACAATGAGCAGTTCTTC. Protein product: CASSLAGTYNEQFF. The full variable domain, in which reference TRBV19 and TRBJ2-1 provide the parts outside the CDR3, is DGGITQSPKYLFRKEGQNVTLSCEQNLNHDAMYWYRQDPGQGLRLIYYSQIVNDFQKGDIAEGYSVSREKKESFPLTVTSAQKNPTAFYLCASSLAGTYNEQFFGPGTRLTVL.

As regards this clone: In the same sample, other DNA sequences code for this CDR3. The genes are TRBV6-6 and TRBJ1-6, with 9 bases aligning to TRBD1. In germline, CDR1 is MNHNY, CDR2 SVGAGI (reference sequence). The CDR3 length is 15 residues. V was clipped by 2 bases and J by 6 bases; unmatched bases: 2. CDR3: CASSYPTGGNSPLHF. The CDR3 nucleotides read TGTGCCAGCAGTTACCCGACAGGGGGTAATTCACCCCTCCACTTT.

This chain joins TRBV4-3 and TRBJ2-3; D may be TRBD2 (5 bases). The CDR3 covers 15 residues. Trimming shortened V by 1 base and J by 1 base, and 9 bases separated the two germline ends. Germline-derived CDR1 and CDR2 are LGHNA and YSLEER. The CDR3 reads CASSQVFGGTDTQYF. The CDR3 DNA sequence: TGCGCCAGCAGCCAAGTCTTCGGGGGCACAGATACGCAGTATTTT.

This chain connects TRBV19 to TRBJ2-1; 12 positions match TRBD1. V was pared by 3 bases and J by 10 bases, with 7 bases of the junction left unmatched. Germline V gene lookup returns CDR1 LNHDA and CDR2 SQIVND (reference sequence). This CDR3 region has 15 residues. CDR3 amino acids: CASSISGTGGAEQFF. CDR3 DNA sequence: TGTGCCAGTAGTATCTCAGGGACAGGGGGCGCGGAGCAGTTCTTC.

This clone is a singleton in its sample. The V call is TRBV5-4, the J call TRBJ1-2; possibly TRBD1 for D (5 bases). This CDR3 spans 16 amino acids. Deletions cut 3 bases from V and 4 bases from J, with 19 bases between. Germline CDR1 and CDR2: SGHNT and YYREEE (reference sequence). Here the CDR3 DNA reads TGTGCCAGCAGCTCCCCAGACAGAACTCTAAGCTATGGCTACACCTTC. It yields the protein CASSSPDRTLSYGYTF.

V and J are TRBV5-6 and TRBJ1-5, with a weak D call TRBD1 (6 bases). The germline V gene has CDR1 SGHDT and CDR2 YYEEEE. The CDR3 loop spans 13 amino acids. V lost 1 base, J lost 4 bases, and 6 bases lay in between. CDR3 nucleotide sequence: TGTGCCAGCAGCTTGACAGGGAATCAGCCCCAGCATTTT. Amino acid sequence: CASSLTGNQPQHF.

The rearrangement joins TRBV6-1 to TRBJ2-5, with 10 bases identical to TRBD2. Germline CDR1 reads MNHNS; CDR2 reads SASEGT. V dropped 3 bases and J dropped 4; count of bases not matched to a gene: 11. This CDR3 is 17 amino acids long. CDR3 nucleotides: TGTGCCAGCAGTGATTTCACTAGCGGGGTGTTGGGAGAGACCCAGTACTTC. Protein: CASSDFTSGVLGETQYF.

V usage is TRBV27 and J usage is TRBJ1-2, with D unresolved. The ends were cut back, 3 bases at V and 1 base at J, with 6 bases in the middle. The CDR3 covers 13 residues. CDR1 and CDR2 (germline): MNHEY, SMNVEV (reference sequence). CDR3 protein: CASSLRLNYGYTF. The CDR3 coding sequence is TGTGCCAGCAGTTTGCGCCTTAACTATGGCTACACCTTC.

The gene calls are TRBV18 and TRBJ2-5, with 9 positions matching TRBD2. Germline V CDR1 and CDR2: KGHSH, LQKENI. The CDR3 spans 16 residues. With V trimmed by 1 base and J by 4 bases, 7 bases remained unmatched. The CDR3 region has the DNA TGTGCCAGCTCACCACTTGGCGGGGGGGCCCGAGAGACCCAGTACTTC. As protein: CASSPLGGGARETQYF.

V usage is TRBV27 and J usage is TRBJ1-1; a possible D gene is TRBD1 (5 bases). From germline, CDR1 is MNHEY and CDR2 SMNVEV (reference sequence). The CDR3 has 14 amino acids. V lost 3 bases, J lost 3 bases, and 11 bases lay in between. This CDR3 reads CASSFSGQHTEAFF. Here the CDR3 DNA reads TGTGCCAGCAGTTTCTCAGGGCAGCACACTGAAGCTTTCTTT.

The V gene is TRBV10-3, the J gene TRBJ1-2; D call uncertain. Trimming removed 3 bases from V and 6 bases from J, with 11 bases in between. This CDR3 spans 13 amino acids. The germline V gene has CDR1 ENHRY and CDR2 SYGVKD. This CDR3 is CAISETVTHGYTF. CDR3 DNA sequence: TGTGCCATCAGTGAAACAGTCACCCATGGCTACACCTTC.

The chain links TRBV5-6 to TRBJ1-2; perhaps TRBD1 as D (5 bases). Germline V gene sequence: CDR1 SGHDT, CDR2 YYEEEE. The CDR3 runs to 13 residues. V lost 4 bases, J lost 7 bases, and 14 bases lay in between. In DNA form, the CDR3 reads TGTGCCAGCAGCATGACAGCTGCTTCTGGCTACACCTTC. Its protein product is CASSMTAASGYTF.

In its sample, this clone was seen a few times. The CDR3 nucleotides read TGTGCCAGCAGCCAAGGAATCGGTGGGGGGGCCTCCTACGAGCAGTACTTC. This translates into CASSQGIGGGASYEQYF. This chain uses TRBV4-2 with TRBJ2-7; tentative D call: TRBD2 (7 bases). Germline V gene data show CDR1 as LGHNA and CDR2 as YNFKEQ. This CDR3 is 17 amino acids long. V lost 1 base to trimming and J lost 0 bases, with 16 bases between them.

The J gene is TRBJ2-7, the V gene TRBV4-2, with 7 bases matching TRBD1. This CDR3 spans 13 amino acids. Germline-derived CDR1 and CDR2 are LGHNA and YNFKEQ. The V gene end was trimmed by 4 bases and the J gene end by 4 bases; junction bases not matched to a gene: 4. CDR3 protein: CASSPLDRYEQYF. Written as DNA, the CDR3 is TGTGCCAGCAGCCCGTTGGACAGGTACGAGCAGTACTTC.

V is TRBV2 and J is TRBJ2-7, with 8 positions matching TRBD2. This CDR3 comprises 14 residues. Germline CDR1 reads SNHLY; CDR2 reads FYNNEI. Trimming cost V 11 bases and J 3 bases; bases outside gene matches: 12. This CDR3 reads CAGSGIAGFYEQYF. Written as DNA, the CDR3 is TGTGCCGGATCCGGGATAGCGGGGTTCTACGAGCAGTACTTC.

Regarding this clone: This sample includes further DNA sequences coding for the same CDR3. The rearrangement joins TRBV4-1 to TRBJ1-1, with D unclear. The V end was cut by 5 bases, the J end by 1 base, with 20 bases between. Per germline, CDR1 MGHRA and CDR2 YSYEKL. CDR3 length equals 17 residues. CDR3 sequence reads: CASSNILTREQNTEAFF. The CDR3 bases are TGCGCCAGCAGCAACATCCTTACCCGGGAGCAGAACACTGAAGCTTTCTTT.

The V and J genes are TRBV7-2 and TRBJ2-7; D gene ambiguous. V lost 4 bases and J lost 3, with 10 bases in between. Germline lookup yields CDR1 SGHTA and CDR2 FQGNSA. This CDR3 region has 13 residues. CDR3 residues: CASSSSSGYEQYF. In DNA form, the CDR3 reads TGTGCCAGCAGCTCGTCGAGTGGCTACGAGCAGTACTTC.